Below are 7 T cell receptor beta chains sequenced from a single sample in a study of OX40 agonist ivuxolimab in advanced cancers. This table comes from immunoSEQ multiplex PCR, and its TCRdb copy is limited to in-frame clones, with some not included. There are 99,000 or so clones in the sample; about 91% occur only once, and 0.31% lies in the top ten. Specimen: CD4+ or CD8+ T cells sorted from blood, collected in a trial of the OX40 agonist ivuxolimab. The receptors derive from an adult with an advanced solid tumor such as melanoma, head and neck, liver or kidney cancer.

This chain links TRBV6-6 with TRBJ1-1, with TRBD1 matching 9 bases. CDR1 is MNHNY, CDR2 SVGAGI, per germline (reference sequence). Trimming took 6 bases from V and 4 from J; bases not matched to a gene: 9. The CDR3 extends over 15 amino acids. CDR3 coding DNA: TGTGCCAGCAGGAGGGACAGGGCCGAAGGCACTGAAGCTTTCTTT. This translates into CASRRDRAEGTEAFF.

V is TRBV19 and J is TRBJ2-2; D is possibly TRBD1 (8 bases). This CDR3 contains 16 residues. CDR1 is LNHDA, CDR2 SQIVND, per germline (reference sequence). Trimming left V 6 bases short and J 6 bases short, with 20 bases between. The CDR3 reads CASRGRGTGLSGELFF. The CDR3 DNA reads TGTGCCAGTAGGGGGAGGGGGACAGGCCTGTCCGGGGAGCTGTTTTTT.

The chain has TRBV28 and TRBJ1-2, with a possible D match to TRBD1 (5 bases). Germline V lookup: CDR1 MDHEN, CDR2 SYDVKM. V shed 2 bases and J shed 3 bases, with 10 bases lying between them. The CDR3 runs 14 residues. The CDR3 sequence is CASSLLGGDYGYTF. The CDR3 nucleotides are TGTGCCAGCAGTTTACTCGGGGGGGACTATGGCTACACCTTC.

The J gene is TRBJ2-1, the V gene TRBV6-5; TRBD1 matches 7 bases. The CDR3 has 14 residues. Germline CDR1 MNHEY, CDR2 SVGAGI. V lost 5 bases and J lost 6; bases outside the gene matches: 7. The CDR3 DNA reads TGTGCCAGCAGTCGATACCGGGACAGCAATGAGCAGTTCTTC. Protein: CASSRYRDSNEQFF.

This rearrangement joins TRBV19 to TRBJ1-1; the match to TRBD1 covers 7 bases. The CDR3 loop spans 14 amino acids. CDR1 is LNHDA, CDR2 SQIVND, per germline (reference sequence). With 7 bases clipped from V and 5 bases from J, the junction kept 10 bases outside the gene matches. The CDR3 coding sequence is TGTGCCAGTACGCGGGACAGCGAAGGGACTGAAGCTTTCTTT. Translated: CASTRDSEGTEAFF.

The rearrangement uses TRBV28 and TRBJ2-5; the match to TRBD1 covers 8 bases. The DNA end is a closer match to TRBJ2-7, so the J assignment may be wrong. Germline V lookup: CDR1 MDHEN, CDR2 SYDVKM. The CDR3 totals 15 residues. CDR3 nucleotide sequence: TGTGCCAGCAGGCCCCCGACAGGGGTTAAAGGCGAGCAGTACTTC. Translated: CASRPPTGVKGEQYF.

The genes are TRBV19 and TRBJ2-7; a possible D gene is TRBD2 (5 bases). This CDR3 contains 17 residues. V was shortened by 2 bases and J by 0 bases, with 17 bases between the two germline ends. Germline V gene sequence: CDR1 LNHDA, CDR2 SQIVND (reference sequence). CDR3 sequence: CASSIPPLAGDSYEQYF. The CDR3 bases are TGTGCCAGTAGTATACCCCCCCTAGCAGGAGACTCCTACGAGCAGTACTTC. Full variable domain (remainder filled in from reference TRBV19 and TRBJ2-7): DGGITQSPKYLFRKEGQNVTLSCEQNLNHDAMYWYRQDPGQGLRLIYYSQIVNDFQKGDIAEGYSVSREKKESFPLTVTSAQKNPTAFYLCASSIPPLAGDSYEQYFGPGTRLTVT.